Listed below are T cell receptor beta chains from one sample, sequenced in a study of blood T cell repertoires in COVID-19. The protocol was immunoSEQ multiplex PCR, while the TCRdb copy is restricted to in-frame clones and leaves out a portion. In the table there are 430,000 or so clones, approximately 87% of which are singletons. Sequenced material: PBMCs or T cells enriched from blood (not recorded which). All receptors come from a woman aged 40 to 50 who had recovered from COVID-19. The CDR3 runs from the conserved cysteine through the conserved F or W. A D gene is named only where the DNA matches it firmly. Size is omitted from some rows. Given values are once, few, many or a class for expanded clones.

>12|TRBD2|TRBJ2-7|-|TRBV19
CASSPSGIEQYF
TGTGCCAGTAGCCCGAGCGGGATCGAGCAGTACTTC
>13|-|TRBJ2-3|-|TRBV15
CATSRGGWDTQYF
TGTGCCACCAGCAGAGGAGGTTGGGATACGCAGTATTTT
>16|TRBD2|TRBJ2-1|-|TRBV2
CASSGREGSSYNEQFF
TGTGCCAGCAGTGGACGGGAGGGGAGCTCCTACAATGAGCAGTTCTTC
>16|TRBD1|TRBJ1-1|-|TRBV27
CASSHLRDRGNTEAFF
TGTGCCAGCAGTCACCTCCGGGACAGGGGAAACACTGAAGCTTTCTTT
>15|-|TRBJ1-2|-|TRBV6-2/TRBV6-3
CASSNPGLGEYGYTF
TGTGCCAGCAGCAATCCGGGACTAGGTGAATATGGCTACACCTTC
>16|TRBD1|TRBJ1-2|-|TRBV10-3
CAISVDRADANYGYTF
TGTGCCATCAGTGTGGACAGGGCCGATGCTAACTATGGCTACACCTTC
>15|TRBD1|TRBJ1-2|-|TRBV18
CASSSGQGALYGYTF
TGTGCCAGCTCATCGGGACAGGGGGCCCTCTATGGCTACACCTTC
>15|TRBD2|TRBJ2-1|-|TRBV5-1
CASSLDGRGYNEQFF
TGCGCCAGCAGCTTGGACGGGAGGGGGTACAATGAGCAGTTCTTC
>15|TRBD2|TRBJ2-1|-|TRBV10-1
CASSDSSSGSNEQFF
TGCGCCAGCAGTGACTCGTCTAGCGGGAGCAATGAGCAGTTCTTC
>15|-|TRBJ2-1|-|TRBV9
CASSVGAGYVDEQFF
TGTGCCAGCAGCGTAGGAGCGGGTTACGTGGATGAGCAGTTCTTC
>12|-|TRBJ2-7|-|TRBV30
CAWKRLSYEQYF
TGTGCCTGGAAGAGGCTCTCCTACGAGCAGTACTTC
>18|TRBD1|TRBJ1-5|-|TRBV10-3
CAISESPGQGKSNQPQHF
TGTGCCATCAGTGAATCTCCGGGACAGGGTAAGAGCAATCAGCCCCAGCATTTT
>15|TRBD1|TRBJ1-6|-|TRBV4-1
CASSHRTGYNSPLHF
TGCGCCAGCAGCCACCGGACAGGGTATAATTCACCCCTCCACTTT
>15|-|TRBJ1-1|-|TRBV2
CASGAEQGIDTEAFF
TGTGCCAGCGGTGCTGAACAGGGAATCGACACTGAAGCTTTCTTT
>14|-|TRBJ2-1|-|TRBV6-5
CASKRGMPYNEQFF
TGTGCCAGCAAGCGCGGGATGCCTTACAATGAGCAGTTCTTC
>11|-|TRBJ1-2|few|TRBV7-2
CASSLLYGYTF
TGTGCCAGCAGCTTACTGTATGGCTACACCTTC
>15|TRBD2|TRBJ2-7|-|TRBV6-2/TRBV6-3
CASSYGAGGLHEQYF
TGTGCCAGCAGTTACGGCGCGGGAGGGCTCCACGAGCAGTACTTC
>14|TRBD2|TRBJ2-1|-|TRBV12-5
CASSPSGGYNEQFF
TGTGCTAGTTCCCCCAGCGGGGGGTACAATGAGCAGTTCTTC
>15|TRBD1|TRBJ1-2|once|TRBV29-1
CSVEPDRGINYGYTF
TGCAGCGTTGAGCCGGACAGGGGGATTAACTATGGCTACACCTTC
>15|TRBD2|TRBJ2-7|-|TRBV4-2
CASSQLGLADYEQYF
TGTGCCAGCAGCCAACTGGGACTAGCGGATTACGAGCAGTACTTC
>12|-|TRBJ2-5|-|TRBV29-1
CSVAPAGETQYF
TGCAGCGTCGCCCCCGCCGGGGAGACCCAGTACTTC
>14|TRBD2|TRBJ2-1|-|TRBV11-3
CASSILAGYNEQFF
TGTGCCAGCAGCATACTAGCGGGTTACAATGAGCAGTTCTTC
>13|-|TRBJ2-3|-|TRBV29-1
CSVAQDSTDTQYF
TGCAGCGTTGCCCAGGATAGCACAGATACGCAGTATTTT
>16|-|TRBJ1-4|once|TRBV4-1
CASSQDRGNIPEKLFF
TGCGCCAGCAGCCAAGATCGGGGGAACATACCTGAAAAACTGTTTTTT
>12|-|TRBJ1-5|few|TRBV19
CASSIPNQPQHF
TGTGCCAGTAGTATCCCGAATCAGCCCCAGCATTTT
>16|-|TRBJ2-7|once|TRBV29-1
CSVEVLGQGQSYEQYF
TGCAGCGTTGAAGTTTTAGGGCAGGGGCAATCCTACGAGCAGTACTTC
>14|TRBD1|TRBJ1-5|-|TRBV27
CASSLNRGNQPQHF
TGTGCCAGCAGTTTAAACAGGGGTAATCAGCCCCAGCATTTT
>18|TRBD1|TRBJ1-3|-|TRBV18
CASSPGGPGQTFGNTIYF
TGTGCCAGCTCACCAGGCGGCCCGGGACAGACTTTTGGAAACACCATATATTTT
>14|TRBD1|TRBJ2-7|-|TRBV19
CATSFGTGLYEQYF
TGTGCCACCTCCTTCGGGACAGGGCTTTACGAGCAGTACTTC
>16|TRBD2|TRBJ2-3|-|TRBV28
CASSSPGGTSTDTQYF
TGTGCCAGCAGTTCCCCCGGGGGGACGAGCACAGATACGCAGTATTTT
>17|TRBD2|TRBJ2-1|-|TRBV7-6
CASSLEGSGTPYNEQFF
TGTGCCAGCAGCTTAGAGGGTAGCGGGACGCCCTACAATGAGCAGTTCTTC
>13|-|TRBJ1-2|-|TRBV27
CASSLQGSGGYTF
TGTGCCAGCAGTTTACAGGGATCTGGCGGCTACACCTTC
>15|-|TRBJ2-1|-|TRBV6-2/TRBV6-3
CASSYSSLGPNEQFF
TGTGCCAGCAGTTACTCCTCACTAGGCCCTAATGAGCAGTTCTTC
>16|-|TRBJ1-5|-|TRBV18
CASSPATGSINQPQHF
TGTGCCAGCTCACCAGCCACAGGTTCTATCAATCAGCCCCAGCATTTT
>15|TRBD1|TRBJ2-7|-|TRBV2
CASSERRTGSYEQYF
TGTGCCAGCAGTGAAAGAAGGACAGGGTCATACGAGCAGTACTTC
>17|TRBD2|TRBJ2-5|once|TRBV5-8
CASSLMRASGVQETQYF
TGTGCCAGCAGCTTGATGAGGGCTAGCGGGGTTCAAGAGACCCAGTACTTC
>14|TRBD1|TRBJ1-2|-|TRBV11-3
CASSPDRGPYGYTF
TGTGCCAGCAGCCCTGACAGGGGACCCTATGGCTACACCTTC
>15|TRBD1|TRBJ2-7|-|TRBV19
CASSVGQGFLYEQYF
TGTGCCAGTAGTGTTGGACAGGGCTTTCTCTACGAGCAGTACTTC
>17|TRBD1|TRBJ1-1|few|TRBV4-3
CASSQGPGTGLNTEAFF
TGCGCCAGCAGCCAAGGCCCTGGGACAGGGTTGAACACTGAAGCTTTCTTT
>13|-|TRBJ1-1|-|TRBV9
CASSVGRAGEAFF
TGTGCCAGCAGCGTAGGAAGGGCGGGTGAAGCTTTCTTT
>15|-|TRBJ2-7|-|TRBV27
CASSFQVRGGYEQYF
TGTGCCAGCAGCTTCCAGGTCAGAGGGGGATACGAGCAGTACTTC
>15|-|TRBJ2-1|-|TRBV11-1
CASSLITGNYNEQFF
TGTGCCAGCAGCTTAATCACAGGTAACTACAATGAGCAGTTCTTC
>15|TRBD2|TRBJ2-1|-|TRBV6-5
CASFRGTGGENEQFF
TGTGCCAGTTTTCGGGGGACGGGAGGGGAAAATGAGCAGTTCTTC
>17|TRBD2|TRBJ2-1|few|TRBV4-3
CASSQEAGLATHNEQFF
TGCGCCAGCAGCCAAGAAGCGGGACTAGCGACACACAATGAGCAGTTCTTC
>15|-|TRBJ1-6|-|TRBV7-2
CASSSPRPGWVSLHF
TGTGCCAGCAGTTCCCCCCGACCGGGTTGGGTTTCCCTCCACTTT